Listed below are T cell receptor beta chains from one sample, sequenced in a study of regulatory T cells in long-lasting Graves disease. A single record per CDR3 protein comes from TCRdb applying MiXCR to the multiplex PCR reads. The data contain 500,000 to 700,000 distinct CDR3 sequences, 16% of them singletons. Separately, the same data were catalogued under a study of T cells in Graves' hyperthyroidism and ophthalmopathy.

The input for sequencing was peripheral blood mononuclear cells (PBMCs), taken at new diagnosis, from a patient treated with antithyroid drugs. All receptors come from a woman aged 25 to 39 with Graves disease. Both conserved end residues are part of each CDR3. The D gene is left open where the match is weak. For some rows the clone size is stated as once, few or many, or as a class when expanded; others skip it.

>TRBJ2-1|.|TRBV7-9|many
TGTGCCAGCAGCTTAAGGTCCTATTACAATGAGCAGTTCTTC
CASSLRSYYNEQFF
>TRBJ1-6|TRBD1|TRBV5-1|.
TGCGCCAGCAGCGTAGGGACAGGGGGCCCCAATTCACCCCTCCACTTT
CASSVGTGGPNSPLHF
>TRBJ1-5|TRBD1|TRBV5-4|few
TGTGCCAGCAGCTTGTGGACAGGGGGTTTTGGCAATCAGCCCCAGCATTTT
CASSLWTGGFGNQPQHF
>TRBJ2-7|TRBD1|TRBV6-1|.
TGTGCCAGCATACAACCGGGACAGGGCTACGAGCAGTACTTC
CASIQPGQGYEQYF
>TRBJ2-7|.|TRBV29-1|.
TGCAGCGCCCAGGGGGGCCCTACCTACGAGCAGTACTTC
CSAQGGPTYEQYF
>TRBJ2-3|.|TRBV28|many
TGTGCCAGCAGCCTTCCCAGAGGGATCACAGATACGCAGTATTTT
CASSLPRGITDTQYF
>TRBJ2-1|.|TRBV7-2|many
TGTGCCAGCAGCTTAGGATTGGGGTCCTCAATCGATGAGCAGTTCTTC
CASSLGLGSSIDEQFF
>TRBJ1-2|.|TRBV7-9|many
TGTGCCAGCAGCTTAGCTGAACAGATGAGAGACTATGGCTACACCTTC
CASSLAEQMRDYGYTF
>TRBJ2-7|.|TRBV13|.
TGTGCCAGCGGTCCTGTGGGCGGGTACAAGCAGTACTTC
CASGPVGGYKQYF
>TRBJ1-4|.|TRBV5-1|many
TGCGCCAGCAGCATGGACCTTAATGAAAAACTGTTTTTT
CASSMDLNEKLFF
>TRBJ2-1|.|TRBV6-2/TRBV6-3|few
TGTGCCAGCAGTTACGCCGGCGCGGAGGGAAATGAGCAGTTCTTC
CASSYAGAEGNEQFF
>TRBJ2-1|TRBD1|TRBV20-1|.
TGCAGTGCTCCATCAAAACAGGGGATGTACAATGAGCAGTTCTTC
CSAPSKQGMYNEQFF
>TRBJ2-4|.|TRBV20-1|.
TGCAGTGCTAGGGCCAGGACAAACATTCAGTACTTC
CSARARTNIQYF
>TRBJ1-1|.|TRBV20-1|many
TGCAGTGCTAGAGATCGGTGGAACAGGGTGAACACTGAAGCTTTCTTT
CSARDRWNRVNTEAFF
>TRBJ1-1|.|TRBV18|many
TGTGCCAGCTCACCACAACACGGACGGCCACTTCGGGGTGAAGCTTTCTTT
CASSPQHGRPLRGEAFF
>TRBJ1-1|.|TRBV28|many
TGTGCCAGCAGTCCCACAGGGAGTGAAGTCGGAGCTTTCTTT
CASSPTGSEVGAFF
>TRBJ1-2|.|TRBV2|many
TGTGCCAGCAGTGAGAATCTATATGGCTACACCTTC
CASSENLYGYTF
>TRBJ1-1|TRBD1|TRBV6-2/TRBV6-3|few
TGTGCCAGCACCAAGGGGACAGGGTTATACACTGAAGCTTTCTTT
CASTKGTGLYTEAFF
>TRBJ1-3|TRBD1|TRBV25-1|many
TGTGCCAGCAGTGGCGTACTCGGGACAGGGGAAGGGAACACCATATATTTT
CASSGVLGTGEGNTIYF
>TRBJ1-1|.|TRBV2|few
TGTGCTGCGGACGGGACCGGGGGGACTGAAGCTTTCTTT
CAADGTGGTEAFF
>TRBJ2-5|TRBD1|TRBV19|few
TGTGCCAGTAGTAGGGGACAGGGAATTGAGACCCAGTACTTC
CASSRGQGIETQYF
>TRBJ2-3|.|TRBV29-1|.
TGCAGCGTTGAAAAGGTTGGGCTTACCCCCACAGATACGCAGTATTTT
CSVEKVGLTPTDTQYF
>TRBJ1-1|.|TRBV4-1|.
TGCGCCAGCAGCCAAAACAGGGTGAACACTGAAGCTTTCTTT
CASSQNRVNTEAFF
>TRBJ1-1|.|TRBV2|.
TGTGCCAGCGTCCTTAGAGGCTTGAACACTGAAGCTTTCTTT
CASVLRGLNTEAFF
>TRBJ1-2|.|TRBV27|.
TGTGCCAGCAGCAATTACCCTCAGAATGGCTACACCTTC
CASSNYPQNGYTF
>TRBJ2-1|TRBD2|TRBV14|.
TGTGCCAGCAGCCAACTGTCGGGACTAGCGGGACACAATGAGCAGTTCTTC
CASSQLSGLAGHNEQFF
>TRBJ1-5|TRBD1|TRBV20-1|.
TGCAGTGCGCCGGACAGGGCGAGGTTAGTTAACAATCAGCCCCAGCATTTT
CSAPDRARLVNNQPQHF
>TRBJ1-1|.|TRBV29-1|many
TGCAGCGTACAGGGTTTTTTCCCTCGGGGCACTGAAGCTTTCTTT
CSVQGFFPRGTEAFF
>TRBJ1-5|.|TRBV10-3|many
TGTGCCATCAGTGATAAAGCTAGCAATCAGCCCCAGCATTTT
CAISDKASNQPQHF
>TRBJ1-1|.|TRBV6-1|.
TGTGCCAGCAAGGGTGGCAGGGAGGGGACTGAAGCTTTCTTT
CASKGGREGTEAFF
>TRBJ1-1|.|TRBV29-1|many
TGCAGCGTTATATCGGGGGGTCCTAACACTGAAGCTTTCTTT
CSVISGGPNTEAFF
>TRBJ1-2|.|TRBV6-4|many
TGTGCCAGCAGTGACTCGGCGGGACTCGGCTATGGCTACACCTTC
CASSDSAGLGYGYTF
>TRBJ2-1|.|TRBV12-3/TRBV12-4|many
TGTGCCAGCAGTTGGTTACAGGGTCGGAATGAGCAGTTCTTC
CASSWLQGRNEQFF
>TRBJ2-7|TRBD2|TRBV3-1|few
TGTGCCAGCACCCACGGGACTAGCGCCTCCTACGAGCAGTACTTC
CASTHGTSASYEQYF
>TRBJ1-1|TRBD1|TRBV30|once
TGTGCCTGGAGTGTACTTAACGGGGGGACAGGGGCTTTCTTT
CAWSVLNGGTGAFF
>TRBJ2-1|TRBD2|TRBV19|.
TGTGCCAGTAGTCCCGCCGGCGGGAGAGGGTCCCATGAGCAGTTCTTC
CASSPAGGRGSHEQFF
>TRBJ1-2|.|TRBV7-9|many
TGTGCCAGCAGCCTAGAGCAGGGCGGCTACACCTTC
CASSLEQGGYTF
>TRBJ2-3|.|TRBV24-1|.
TGTGCCACCAGTGTACCAGGGGACGTCTGGAGCACAGATACGCAGTATTTT
CATSVPGDVWSTDTQYF
>TRBJ2-1|TRBD2|TRBV29-1|few
TGCAGCGTTGCGGGGGGTGTGACCTACAATGAGCAGTTCTTC
CSVAGGVTYNEQFF
>TRBJ2-7|.|TRBV28|many
TGTGCCAGCAGTTTCGGACAGTACGAGCAGTACTTC
CASSFGQYEQYF
>TRBJ2-1|TRBD2|TRBV19|.
TGTGCCAGTAGTTCCGGGACTAGCGGGAGGGGCGTGCGACATGAGCAGTTCTTC
CASSSGTSGRGVRHEQFF
>TRBJ2-7|.|TRBV7-8|.
TGTGCCGGCAGCCCGCGTCGTGCGGGTGTTTACGAGCAGTACTTC
CAGSPRRAGVYEQYF
>TRBJ2-5|TRBD1|TRBV2|.
TGTGCCAGCAGTGAAGCTTACGGACTGGGACAGCGGAAAGAGACCCAGTACTTC
CASSEAYGLGQRKETQYF
>TRBJ1-5|.|TRBV19|few
TGTGCCAGTAGTATAGACCGGTGGGCTCAGCCCCAGCATTTT
CASSIDRWAQPQHF
>TRBJ1-2|TRBD1|TRBV7-6|.
TGTGCCAGCACCGGCGGGACAGACCATGGCTACACCTTC
CASTGGTDHGYTF
>TRBJ2-7|.|TRBV7-3|many
TGTGCCAGCAGCACCGCGATGGGTGCGACCTACGAGCAGTACTTC
CASSTAMGATYEQYF
>TRBJ2-5|.|TRBV7-8|.
TGTGCCAGCAGCCCCCGGGACCTAGGGGAGACCCAGTACTTC
CASSPRDLGETQYF
>TRBJ1-1|.|TRBV30|many
TGTGCCTGGAGTGTTGCGGGGGTCGGGACTGAAGCTTTCTTT
CAWSVAGVGTEAFF
>TRBJ1-6|.|TRBV30|.
TGTGCCTGGAGTGGAAAGGGCGGGGCTCGTTCACCCCTCCACTTT
CAWSGKGGARSPLHF
>TRBJ1-5|.|TRBV2|many
TGTGCCAGCAGCCCCGGGGGAAGAGGGAATCAGCCCCAGCATTTT
CASSPGGRGNQPQHF
>TRBJ2-2|TRBD1|TRBV7-9|.
TGTGCCAGCAGCTTGACAGGGGGCGCGGGAACCGGGGAGCTGTTTTTT
CASSLTGGAGTGELFF
>TRBJ1-4|.|TRBV3-1|.
TGTGCCAGCAGCCCTATGGCAACTAATGAAAAACTGTTTTTT
CASSPMATNEKLFF
>TRBJ2-5|TRBD2|TRBV7-9|many
TGTGCCAGCAGCCCCCGGAGCTATCAGCGGGAGAGCCAAGAGACCCAGTACTTC
CASSPRSYQRESQETQYF
>TRBJ2-7|TRBD2|TRBV16|many
TGTGCCAGCAGCCTCGGACTAGCGGGAACTAGCTACGAGCAGTACTTC
CASSLGLAGTSYEQYF